This TCR beta chain is from a study of T-cell memory formation after mild COVID-19. Study context: In these data, TCR clusters were largely donor specific. Points from the study as a whole: The study found balanced CD4/CD8 in clones contracting day 15 to 85 and a CD4+ lean in later expanders.

A 5'RACE reaction primed in the constant segment made cDNA libraries of TCR alpha and TCR beta, and these carried sample barcodes and UMIs. In TCRdb, the 5' RACE reads were re-called with MiXCR into one record per CDR3 protein. The sample lists fewer than 700,000 distinct CDR3 sequences; about a sixth were seen once. The CDR3 is made up of 12 amino acids. CDR1 SEHNR and CDR2 FQNEAQ come from the germline V gene (reference sequence). V was clipped by 4 bases and J by 10 bases, with 11 bases between them. Comment on this clonotype: The antigen remains unidentified.

Sequencing was done on a sample of PBMCs or a T cell subset sorted from them (not recorded which). This rearrangement joins TRBV7-9 to TRBJ2-4; D not certain. The TCR originated in an adult woman who had mild COVID-19 (a few samples of this study predate the infection). Cell type and time point are not known. CDR3 DNA sequence: TGTGCCAGCAGCTCCAGTTGGGGTATTCAGTACTTC. Translated: CASSSSWGIQYF.